Each of the 22 T cell receptor beta chains below was sequenced from the same sample in a study of cytomegalovirus exposure and HLA in healthy donors. Libraries were prepared by immunoSEQ multiplex PCR; TCRdb keeps only in-frame clonotypes and omits some of them. The sample shows roughly 76,000 clones, 94% of them seen only once. Material: PBMCs. The receptors come from a man younger than 30 in good health and CMV-seropositive.

The gene calls are TRBV5-4 and TRBJ2-5, with a possible D match to TRBD1 (5 bases). This CDR3 spans 14 amino acids. V was trimmed by 3 bases and J by 5 bases, leaving 14 bases between them. Germline V gene data show CDR1 as SGHNT and CDR2 as YYREEE (reference sequence). CDR3 region: CASSSSGKYETQYF. The CDR3 DNA reads as TGTGCCAGCAGCTCCTCAGGGAAATATGAGACCCAGTACTTC.

The rearrangement uses TRBV11-1 and TRBJ1-5; D remains unclear. CDR3 length equals 13 residues. V was shortened by 0 bases and J by 4 bases, with 4 bases between the two germline ends. The V gene's germline CDR1 is SGHAT and CDR2 FQDESV (reference sequence). Here the CDR3 DNA reads TGTGCCAGCAGCTTAGCCCTGAATCAGCCCCAGCATTTT. It specifies CASSLALNQPQHF. The full variable domain, with the rest looked up from reference TRBV11-1 and TRBJ1-5, is EAEVAQSPRYKITEKSQAVAFWCDPISGHATLYWYRQILGQGPELLVQFQDESVVDDSQLPKDRFSAERLKGVDSTLKIQPAELGDSAMYLCASSLALNQPQHFGDGTRLSIL.

V gene TRBV29-1 combines with J gene TRBJ2-5, with TRBD1 identical over 7 bases. In germline, CDR1 is SQVTM, CDR2 ANQGSEA. This CDR3 is 11 amino acids long. The V segment lost 3 bases and the J segment 9 bases; nucleotides outside the gene matches: 4. The CDR3 is CSVDNRGPQYF. The CDR3 DNA follows: TGCAGCGTTGATAATAGGGGGCCCCAGTACTTC.

The chain links TRBV5-5 to TRBJ2-7; D unclear. The CDR3 has 13 residues. CDR1 and CDR2 (germline): SGHKS, YYEKEE (reference sequence). Trimming took off 4 bases at V and 1 base at J, with 9 bases between the two ends. The CDR3 loop reads CASSEAPSYEQYF. In nucleotides, the CDR3 is TGTGCCAGCAGCGAGGCCCCATCCTACGAGCAGTACTTC.

CDR3 protein: CASSKGTGWPNEQFF. DNA of the CDR3: TGTGCCAGTAGTAAGGGGACAGGGTGGCCCAATGAGCAGTTCTTC. V usage is TRBV19 and J usage is TRBJ2-1; TRBD1 aligns across 9 bases. Germline assignment: CDR1 LNHDA and CDR2 SQIVND (reference sequence). The CDR3 loop spans 15 amino acids. J was trimmed by 6 bases and V by 4 bases; bases with no gene match: 7.

The chain joins TRBV29-1 to TRBJ1-4, with D perhaps matching TRBD1 (6 bases). Germline V gene data show CDR1 as SQVTM and CDR2 as ANQGSEA. The CDR3 extends over 14 amino acids. V was cut by 4 bases and J by 7 bases, with 16 bases left in between. This CDR3 is CSVVLQGKGEKLFF. In DNA form, the CDR3 reads TGCAGCGTTGTGCTACAGGGCAAGGGTGAAAAACTGTTTTTT.

J is TRBJ1-5 and V is TRBV28, with D perhaps TRBD1 (6 bases). This CDR3 region has 15 residues. V was trimmed by 6 bases and J by 5 bases, leaving 17 bases between them. Germline CDR1 MDHEN, CDR2 SYDVKM. The CDR3 region has the DNA TGTGCCAGCAGCCCTGGGGGGGGCAACCATCAGCCCCAGCATTTT. Translated, it gives CASSPGGGNHQPQHF. Variable domain in full (rest from reference TRBV28 and TRBJ1-5): DVKVTQSSRYLVKRTGEKVFLECVQDMDHENMFWYRQDPGLGLRLIYFSYDVKMKEKGDIPEGYSVSREKKERFSLILESASTNQTSMYLCASSPGGGNHQPQHFGDGTRLSIL.

This clone appeared a single time. This chain links TRBV7-3 with TRBJ1-3; possibly TRBD1 for D (5 bases). Trimming stripped 5 bases from V and 0 bases from J, with 11 bases between. The CDR3 runs to 15 residues. Germline CDR1 reads SGHTA; CDR2 reads FQGTGA. CDR3 sequence: CASSPGHNSGNTIYF. In DNA, the CDR3 is TGTGCCAGCAGCCCAGGACACAACTCTGGAAACACCATATATTTT. Full variable domain (remainder filled in from reference TRBV7-3 and TRBJ1-3): GAGVSQTPSNKVTEKGKYVELRCDPISGHTALYWYRQSLGQGPEFLIYFQGTGAADDSGLPNDRFFAVRPEGSVSTLKIQRTERGDSAVYLCASSPGHNSGNTIYFGEGSWLTVV.

The rearrangement uses TRBV5-4 and TRBJ2-1; D unresolved. The germline V gene has CDR1 SGHNT and CDR2 YYREEE (reference sequence). With 0 bases removed from V and 4 bases from J, the gap between germline ends came to 5 bases. This CDR3 region has 13 residues. The CDR3 sequence: CASSLGPYNEQFF. CDR3 nucleotides: TGTGCCAGCAGCTTGGGTCCGTACAATGAGCAGTTCTTC.

The rearrangement links TRBV30 to TRBJ1-2; unclear D gene. The CDR3 has 12 amino acids. Germline loops: CDR1 GTSNPN, CDR2 SVGIG (reference sequence). Between the trimmed V and J ends, which lost 4 bases and 5 bases, there was a span of 11 bases. This chain's CDR3 is CAWTPPGYGYTF. The CDR3 DNA sequence: TGTGCCTGGACCCCTCCGGGTTATGGCTACACCTTC. Supplemented by reference TRBV30 and TRBJ1-2, the full variable domain reads SQTIHQWPATLVQPVGSPLSLECTVEGTSNPNLYWYRQAAGRGLQLLFYSVGIGQISSEVPQNLSASRPQDRQFILSSKKLLLSDSGFYLCAWTPPGYGYTFGSGTRLTVV.

The J gene is TRBJ2-1, the V gene TRBV2, with 9 bases fitting TRBD2. Germline assignment: CDR1 SNHLY and CDR2 FYNNEI. The V segment lost 8 bases and the J segment 5 bases; nucleotides outside the gene matches: 7. The CDR3 spans 14 residues. The CDR3: CASGLAGTDNEQFF. CDR3 bases: TGTGCCAGCGGTCTAGCGGGGACTGACAATGAGCAGTTCTTC.

The chain links TRBV18 to TRBJ2-1; tentatively, D is TRBD2 (6 bases). CDR1 and CDR2 from the germline V gene are KGHSH and LQKENI. Trimming left V 3 bases short and J 5 bases short, with 17 bases between. The CDR3 is made up of 16 amino acids. CDR3 nucleotide sequence: TGTGCCAGCTCACCCCGGAGGGCAGCGGGCAACAATGAGCAGTTCTTC. Protein sequence: CASSPRRAAGNNEQFF.

The rearrangement uses TRBV6-1 and TRBJ1-2, with a tentative D call TRBD1 (6 bases). V dropped 6 bases and J dropped 4 bases, with 18 bases sitting between them. CDR3 length: 15 amino acids. Germline V gene sequence: CDR1 MNHNS, CDR2 SASEGT. The CDR3 protein is CASRDRDMETYGYTF. CDR3 bases: TGTGCCAGCAGAGACCGGGACATGGAGACCTATGGCTACACCTTC.

The V gene is TRBV4-2, the J gene TRBJ2-1; 7 bases fit TRBD2. CDR1 and CDR2 (germline): LGHNA, YNFKEQ. CDR3 length: 16 residues. The J segment lost 2 bases and the V segment lost 5 bases, leaving 9 bases of the junction unmatched. The CDR3 sequence is CASSKAGDFTYNEQFF. The CDR3 nucleotides read TGTGCCAGCAGCAAGGCGGGGGACTTCACCTACAATGAGCAGTTCTTC.

CDR3 DNA: TGTGCCAGCAGCCAAGCGACTTCCCAAGAGACCCAGTACTTC. This codes for CASSQATSQETQYF. The J gene is TRBJ2-5, the V gene TRBV4-2; D not resolved. The germline V gene has CDR1 LGHNA and CDR2 YNFKEQ. Trimming removed 1 base at V and 1 base at J, with 7 bases between. The CDR3 runs 14 residues.

The genes are TRBV18 and TRBJ2-7; no clear D gene. Trimming cost V 3 bases and J 3 bases, with 9 bases left between them. CDR1 KGHSH and CDR2 LQKENI come from the germline V gene. The CDR3 sequence is 13 residues long. CDR3 sequence reads: CASSPLVNYEQYF. CDR3 bases: TGTGCCAGCTCACCGCTAGTCAACTACGAGCAGTACTTC.

This rearrangement joins TRBV6-1 to TRBJ2-7, with TRBD1 as a possible D gene (7 bases). Germline V gives CDR1 MNHNS, CDR2 SASEGT. Trimming removed 6 bases from V and 3 bases from J, with 18 bases in between. The CDR3 sequence is 15 residues long. Here the CDR3 reads CASRPGQGGNYEQYF. Here the CDR3 DNA reads TGTGCCAGCAGACCCGGTCAGGGGGGAAACTACGAGCAGTACTTC.

The CDR3 sequence is CASTYRPRGDTEAFF. The CDR3 nucleotides are TGTGCCAGCACGTATCGACCCCGCGGGGACACTGAAGCTTTCTTT. The rearrangement links TRBV2 to TRBJ1-1; unclear D gene. CDR1 SNHLY and CDR2 FYNNEI come from the germline V gene. There are 15 residues in the CDR3. V was cut by 7 bases and J by 3 bases, with 18 bases left in between.

This clone was detected only a few times. J is TRBJ2-7 and V is TRBV9; D possibly corresponds to TRBD2 (5 bases). The V end was cut by 4 bases, the J end by 2 bases, with 16 bases between. The CDR3 consists of 15 residues. Germline-derived CDR1 and CDR2 are SGDLS and YYNGEE. CDR3 in DNA: TGTGCCAGCAGCTCCGGGGTTGCCGAAGCCTACGAGCAGTACTTC. Amino acids: CASSSGVAEAYEQYF. Looking up the rest from reference TRBV9 and TRBJ2-7 gives the full variable domain: DSGVTQTPKHLITATGQRVTLRCSPRSGDLSVYWYQQSLDQGLQFLIQYYNGEERAKGNILERFSAQQFPDLHSELNLSSLELGDSALYFCASSSGVAEAYEQYFGPGTRLTVT.

CDR3 loop: CASSVPGSGELFF. The CDR3 DNA reads as TGTGCCAGCAGCGTTCCGGGGTCCGGGGAGCTGTTTTTT. The rearrangement links TRBV9 to TRBJ2-2; possibly TRBD2 for D (5 bases). Germline lookup yields CDR1 SGDLS and CDR2 YYNGEE. The CDR3 runs to 13 residues. Trimming took off 2 bases at V and 6 bases at J, with 8 bases between the two ends.

The chain employs TRBV6-6 and TRBJ2-7, with TRBD1 matching over 7 bases. CDR1 and CDR2 from the germline V gene are MNHNY and SVGAGI (reference sequence). This CDR3 region has 12 residues. The V segment lost 8 bases and the J segment 5 bases; nucleotides outside the gene matches: 6. The CDR3 sequence: CASRQGIDEQYF. The CDR3 DNA follows: TGTGCCAGCCGACAGGGAATCGACGAGCAGTACTTC.

The chain couples TRBV5-8 to TRBJ2-2, with 9 nucleotides matching TRBD2. The length of the CDR3 is 16 residues. After removal of 2 bases from V and 5 bases from J, the junction contained 7 bases not matched to a gene. CDR1 is SGHTS, CDR2 YDEGEE, per germline. CDR3 amino acids: CASSFGGSGRTGELFF. In nucleotides, the CDR3 is TGTGCCAGCAGCTTTGGTGGTAGCGGGAGAACCGGGGAGCTGTTTTTT.